Sequencing of this T cell receptor (beta chain) was carried out in a study of blood T cell repertoires in COVID-19 (dated by TCRdb to 2020 to 2021). About the study as a whole: The collaborator samples originated in the United States, Italy and Spain and spanned the acute and convalescent phases of COVID-19. The samples were drawn from the first 160 participants of the ongoing ImmuneRACE study and from 1,254 subjects provided by 6 global collaborators. The sample metadata nearly always contained a de-identified subject ID, COVID-19 status, age in years and sex. The repertoires were released in a freely available public database intended as a resource for research on the immune response to SARS-CoV-2. The material from the prospective study consisted of cDNA or gDNA derived from T cells, B-cell-depleted T cells, or PBMCs. The dataset comprised deeply sampled blood TCRbeta repertoires from subjects exposed to, actively infected with, or recovered from COVID-19. Where available, HLA class I and class II types were taken from metadata supplied by the sample provider and were not determined by assay-based typing.

Whole blood was collected in K2EDTA tubes by collaborating institutions according to the institutions' own protocols. Collaborator samples were shipped for TCRbeta analysis as frozen whole blood, isolated PBMCs, or DNA extracted from either sample type. TCRbeta CDR3 regions were amplified from genomic DNA using the immunoSEQ Assay, a bias-controlled multiplex PCR. Concerning the study's data processing: The number of nucleated cells in each sample was estimated from the amplification of reference gene primers within the assay. To quantify the absolute abundance of each unique TCRbeta CDR3 rearrangement, sequence reads were collapsed and filtered. For each sample, productive Simpson clonality was calculated as the square root of Simpson's diversity index across productive rearrangements. Entries here come from immuneACCESS through TCRdb and include only in-frame sequences with V and J called. Some clones fail to appear in such tables; in the studies checked, an unresolved V gene covers under half of the shortfall, and the cause of the remainder is unknown. Clone size and the V and J calls come from that table; the DNA yielded D and trimming. This sample comprises some 100,000 clones, approximately 87% of them detected only once. The ten largest clones represent less than 2% of the sample.

Details on this clone: Which antigen it targets is not known. It has no much larger one-base neighbor in the sample; base qualities were not kept.

Overall study outcomes, separate from this receptor: The quantity of clinical and demographic metadata differed by source and by participant and was supplied without curation.

CDR1 and CDR2 were assigned from the germline V gene as ENHRY and SYGVKD. Unmatched junction bases come to 1, with V trimmed by 2 bases and J by 1 base. Including the terminal cysteine and phenylalanine, the CDR3 comprises 14 residues. This entry keeps only the CDR3 DNA: 42 bases, framed from base 1. The chain is made from TRBV10-3 and TRBJ2-7; TRBD2 lines up with 8 middle nucleotides. The clonotype originates from a human donor with active COVID-19. The donor label of this sample is uncertain. The specimen was peripheral blood. The DNA sequence reads TGTGCCATCAGTGAGAGCGGGGGTTCCTACGAGCAGTACTTC. Its translation reads: CAISESGGSYEQYF.